This T cell receptor (beta chain) originates from a study of T cell responses to AZD1222 COVID-19 vaccine. The CDR3 sequence is 15 residues long. Germline V CDR1 and CDR2: KGHSY, FQNENV. V dropped 2 bases and J dropped 8; count of bases not matched to a gene: 6. The repertoire was sequenced with immunoSEQ multiplex PCR; TCRdb's copy has only in-frame clones and lacks some. Of under 170,000 clones in the sample, more than 85% were seen once. Analysis merged second doses at about 4 or about 12 weeks. The study, taken as a whole, reports: Donors in the cohort were predominantly white British and more often female, and clonal diversity was possibly underestimated. Receipt of two AZD1222 doses was followed by a rise in Spike-specific TCR breadth and depth. In the spike-specific TCR repertoire, nearly half reportedly target unmutated variant regions.

Note on this clone: What it binds is unknown.

Sequencing used peripheral blood, obtained 28 days after the second AZD1222 dose. This TCR came from an adult who received the AZD1222 COVID-19 vaccine. The V gene is TRBV16, the J gene TRBJ1-4; 9 nucleotides align to TRBD1. CDR3 loop: CASSQIWTGVEKLFF. The CDR3 bases are TGTGCCAGCAGCCAAATTTGGACAGGGGTGGAAAAACTGTTTTTT. The full variable domain, with the rest looked up from reference TRBV16 and TRBJ1-4, is GEEVAQTPKHLVRGEGQKAKLYCAPIKGHSYVFWYQQVLKNEFKFLISFQNENVFDETGMPKERFSAKCLPNSPCSLEIQATKLEDSAVYFCASSQIWTGVEKLFFGSGTQLSVL.